The 8 T cell receptor beta chains below were found in one sample sequenced in a study of OX40 agonist ivuxolimab in advanced cancers. Method: immunoSEQ multiplex PCR; TCRdb's copy keeps in-frame clones and lacks some. This sample has approximately 58,000 clones, with around 79% found just once. The sequenced sample was CD4+ or CD8+ T cells sorted from blood, obtained in a trial of the OX40 agonist ivuxolimab. All receptors derive from an adult with an advanced solid tumor such as melanoma, head and neck, liver or kidney cancer.

This clone occurred once. This sequence joins TRBV29-1 and TRBJ2-4, with D possibly being TRBD2 (6 bases). The V gene's germline CDR1 is SQVTM and CDR2 ANQGSEA. The CDR3 is made up of 11 amino acids. V gave up 3 bases and J gave up 9 bases, with 9 bases separating them. The chain's CDR3 is CSVDGGGIQYF. The CDR3 DNA is TGCAGCGTTGATGGGGGAGGCATTCAGTACTTC. The entire variable domain, with the rest obtained from reference TRBV29-1 and TRBJ2-4, is as follows: SAVISQKPSRDICQRGTSLTIQCQVDSQVTMMFWYRQQPGQSLTLIATANQGSEATYESGFVIDKFPISRPNLTFSTLTVSNMSPEDSSIYLCSVDGGGIQYFGAGTRLSVL.

The rearrangement uses TRBV11-1 and TRBJ1-2; D gene unclear. Looked up from germline, CDR1 is SGHAT and CDR2 is FQDESV (reference sequence). Trimming removed 7 bases from V and 6 bases from J, with 21 bases in between. This CDR3 spans 15 amino acids. As DNA, the CDR3 is TGTGCCAGCACCTCTAGCGGAATAATCGGAGATGGCTACACCTTC. This translates into CASTSSGIIGDGYTF. Full variable domain (rest looked up from reference TRBV11-1 and TRBJ1-2): EAEVAQSPRYKITEKSQAVAFWCDPISGHATLYWYRQILGQGPELLVQFQDESVVDDSQLPKDRFSAERLKGVDSTLKIQPAELGDSAMYLCASTSSGIIGDGYTFGSGTRLTVV.

This sequence joins TRBV27 and TRBJ1-4; D uncertain. V lost 8 bases to trimming and J lost 3 bases, with 10 bases between them. Looked up from germline, CDR1 is MNHEY and CDR2 is SMNVEV (reference sequence). The CDR3 contains 13 residues. CDR3 amino acids: CASGRQPNEKLFF. CDR3 coding DNA: TGTGCCAGCGGAAGGCAGCCTAATGAAAAACTGTTTTTT.

The chain combines TRBV9 with TRBJ2-1; 7 bases map to TRBD2. V was pared by 0 bases and J by 4 bases, with 7 bases of the junction left unmatched. The CDR3 runs 16 residues. From germline, CDR1 is SGDLS and CDR2 YYNGEE. CDR3 region: CASSVEAGVKYNEQFF. The DNA of the CDR3 is TGTGCCAGCAGCGTAGAGGCGGGAGTCAAGTACAATGAGCAGTTCTTC.

The J gene is TRBJ2-7, the V gene TRBV6-1; 9 bases line up with TRBD1. Trimming cost V 1 base and J 3 bases; bases outside gene matches: 7. The CDR3 totals 16 residues. CDR1 is MNHNS and CDR2 is SASEGT in the germline V gene. The chain's CDR3 is CASSEGGGTGSYEQYF. The CDR3 DNA reads TGTGCCAGCAGTGAAGGGGGGGGGACAGGGAGCTACGAGCAGTACTTC.

V and J are TRBV4-1 and TRBJ2-5; the match to TRBD2 covers 9 bases. The CDR3 is 16 residues long. With V trimmed by 0 bases and J by 5 bases, 7 bases remained unmatched. CDR1 and CDR2 (germline): MGHRA, YSYEKL. CDR3 protein: CASSQDNSGGGETQYF. CDR3 DNA: TGCGCCAGCAGCCAAGATAATAGCGGGGGCGGGGAGACCCAGTACTTC.

This chain's CDR3 is CASSYFGQGLHEQYF. The CDR3, as DNA: TGTGCCAGCAGTTACTTCGGACAGGGTCTTCACGAGCAGTACTTC. V and J are TRBV6-5 and TRBJ2-5; 8 bases map to TRBD1. TRBJ2-7 explains the end of the DNA better; the J call may be wrong. The CDR3 sequence is 15 residues long. Looked up from germline, CDR1 is MNHEY and CDR2 is SVGAGI.

The chain carries TRBV5-1 and TRBJ2-7, with D possibly TRBD2 on 6 matching bases. Trimming cost V 3 bases and J 2 bases, with 18 bases left between them. The CDR3 runs to 16 residues. CDR1 SGHRS and CDR2 YFSETQ come from the germline V gene. For the CDR3, the DNA is TGCGCCAGCAGCTGGATTTTAGCTAGCGAGACCTACGAGCAGTACTTC. Translation: CASSWILASETYEQYF.